This TCR beta chain was sequenced in a study of blood T cell repertoires in COVID-19. Study overall: The samples span acute and convalescent COVID-19 from the United States, Italy and Spain. The cDNA or gDNA used as material had been derived from T cells, B-cell-depleted T cells, or PBMCs.

This CDR3 is 14 amino acids long. With 5 bases clipped from V and 7 bases from J, the junction kept 8 bases outside the gene matches. Per the germline V gene, CDR1 is SGHDT and CDR2 is YYEEEE. In this sample, this clone turned up once. The assay was immunoSEQ multiplex PCR, and TCRdb's table has in-frame clones only and misses some. The sample shows hundreds of thousands of clones, 80% to 90% of them seen only once. Material: peripheral blood. The chain uses TRBV5-6 and TRBJ1-5, with TRBD1 identical over 8 bases. The sequence derives from a woman aged 50 to 60 with acute or convalescent COVID-19. The chain's CDR3 is CASSRGQGEQPQHF. Written as DNA, the CDR3 is TGTGCCAGCAGTCGAGGACAGGGAGAACAGCCCCAGCATTTT.